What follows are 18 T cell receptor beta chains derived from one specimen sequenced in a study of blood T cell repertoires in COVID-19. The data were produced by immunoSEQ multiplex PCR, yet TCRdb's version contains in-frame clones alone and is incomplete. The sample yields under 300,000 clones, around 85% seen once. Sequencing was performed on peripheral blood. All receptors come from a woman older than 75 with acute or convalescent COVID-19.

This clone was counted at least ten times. DNA for the CDR3: TGTGCCAGCAGTGACAAAGCGGGGGACCCCCGGAATGAGCAGTTCTTC. Translated: CASSDKAGDPRNEQFF. The chain employs TRBV6-4 and TRBJ2-1; 8 bases align to TRBD2. This CDR3 is built from 16 residues. The germline V gene has CDR1 MRHNA and CDR2 SNTAGT. Trimming at V came to 2 bases and at J to 7 bases, leaving 10 bases not matched to a gene.

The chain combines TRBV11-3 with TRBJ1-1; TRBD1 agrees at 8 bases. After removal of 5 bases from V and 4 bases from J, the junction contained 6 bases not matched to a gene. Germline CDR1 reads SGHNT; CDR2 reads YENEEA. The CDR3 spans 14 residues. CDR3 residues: CASSPGGLSTEAFF. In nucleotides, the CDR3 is TGTGCCAGCAGCCCAGGGGGCTTGAGCACTGAAGCTTTCTTT.

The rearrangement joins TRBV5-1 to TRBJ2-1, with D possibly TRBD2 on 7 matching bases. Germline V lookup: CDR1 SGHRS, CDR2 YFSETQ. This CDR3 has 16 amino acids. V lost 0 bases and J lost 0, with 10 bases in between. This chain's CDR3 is CASSLVRGASYNEQFF. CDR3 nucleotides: TGCGCCAGCAGCTTGGTACGGGGGGCCTCCTACAATGAGCAGTTCTTC. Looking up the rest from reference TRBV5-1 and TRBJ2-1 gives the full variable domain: KAGVTQTPRYLIKTRGQQVTLSCSPISGHRSVSWYQQTPGQGLQFLFEYFSETQRNKGNFPGRFSGRQFSNSRSEMNVSTLELGDSALYLCASSLVRGASYNEQFFGPGTRLTVL.

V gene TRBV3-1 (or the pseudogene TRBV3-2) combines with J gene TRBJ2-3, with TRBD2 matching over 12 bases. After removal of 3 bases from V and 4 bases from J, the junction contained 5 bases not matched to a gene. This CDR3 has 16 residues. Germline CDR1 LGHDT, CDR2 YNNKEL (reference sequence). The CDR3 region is CASSHPSGGASDTQYF. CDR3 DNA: TGTGCCAGCAGCCACCCTAGCGGGGGGGCGTCAGATACGCAGTATTTT.

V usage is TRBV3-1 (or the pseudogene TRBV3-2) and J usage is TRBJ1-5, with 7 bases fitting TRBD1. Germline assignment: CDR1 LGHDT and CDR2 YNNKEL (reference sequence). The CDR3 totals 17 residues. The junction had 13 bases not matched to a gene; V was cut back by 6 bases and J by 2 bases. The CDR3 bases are TGTGCCAGCAGTGTCGGGCAGGGGGGTATTGGCAATCAGCCCCAGCATTTT. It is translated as CASSVGQGGIGNQPQHF.

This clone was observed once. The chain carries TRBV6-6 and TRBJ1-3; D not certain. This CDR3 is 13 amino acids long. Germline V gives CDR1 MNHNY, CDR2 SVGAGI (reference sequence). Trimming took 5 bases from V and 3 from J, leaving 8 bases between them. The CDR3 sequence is CASSDIFGNTIYF. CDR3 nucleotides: TGTGCCAGCAGTGACATTTTTGGAAACACCATATATTTT.

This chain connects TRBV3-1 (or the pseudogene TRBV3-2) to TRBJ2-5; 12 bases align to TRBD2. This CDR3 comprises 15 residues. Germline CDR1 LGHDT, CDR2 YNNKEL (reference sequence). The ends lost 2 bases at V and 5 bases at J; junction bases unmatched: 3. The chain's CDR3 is CASSQRTSGVETQYF. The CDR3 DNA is TGTGCCAGCAGCCAACGGACTAGCGGGGTTGAGACCCAGTACTTC.

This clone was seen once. The CDR3 DNA follows: TGTGCCTGGAGTGTAGGGAGCGGCTACACCTTC. Its protein product is CAWSVGSGYTF. This chain connects TRBV30 to TRBJ1-2, with no clear D. The CDR3 runs 11 residues. Germline values: CDR1 GTSNPN, CDR2 SVGIG (reference sequence). Trimming shortened V by 0 bases and J by 8 bases, and 7 bases separated the two germline ends.

The CDR3 DNA reads TGTGCCAGCAGCTTAGAAGGATGGCGGCCAAGCTCCTACGAGCAGTACTTC. This encodes CASSLEGWRPSSYEQYF. The V gene is TRBV7-2, the J gene TRBJ2-7; D call uncertain. The germline V and J ends were trimmed by 1 base and 0 bases, with 16 bases remaining between them. Germline CDR1 reads SGHTA; CDR2 reads FQGNSA. The CDR3 is 17 amino acids. Based on the CDR3 plus reference TRBV7-2 and TRBJ2-7, the full variable domain is GAGVSQSPSNKVTEKGKDVELRCDPISGHTALYWYRQSLGQGLEFLIYFQGNSAPDKSGLPSDRFSAERTGGSVSTLTIQRTQQEDSAVYLCASSLEGWRPSSYEQYFGPGTRLTVT.

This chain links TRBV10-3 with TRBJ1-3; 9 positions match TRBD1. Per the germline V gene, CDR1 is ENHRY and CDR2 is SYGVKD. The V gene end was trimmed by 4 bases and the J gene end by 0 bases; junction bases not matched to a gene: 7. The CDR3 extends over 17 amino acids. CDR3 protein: CAISAWTGAPSGNTIYF. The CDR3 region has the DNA TGTGCCATCAGTGCTTGGACAGGGGCCCCCTCTGGAAACACCATATATTTT.

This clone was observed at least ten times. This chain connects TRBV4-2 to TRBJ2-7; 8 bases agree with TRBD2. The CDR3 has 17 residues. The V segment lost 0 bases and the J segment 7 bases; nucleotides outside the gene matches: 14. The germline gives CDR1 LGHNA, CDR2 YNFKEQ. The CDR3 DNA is TGTGCCAGCAGCCAAGATAAGCGGAAAGCGGGGGCTTGGGAGCAGTACTTC. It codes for CASSQDKRKAGAWEQYF.

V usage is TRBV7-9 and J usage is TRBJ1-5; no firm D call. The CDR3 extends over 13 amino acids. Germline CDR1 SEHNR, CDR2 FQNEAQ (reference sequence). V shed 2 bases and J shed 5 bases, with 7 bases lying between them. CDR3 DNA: TGTGCCAGCAGCTTAAACATGGATCAGCCCCAGCATTTT. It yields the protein CASSLNMDQPQHF.

The CDR3 sequence is CASSVEGFQETQYF. The CDR3 coding sequence is TGTGCCAGCAGCGTAGAGGGGTTCCAAGAGACCCAGTACTTC. The gene calls are TRBV9 and TRBJ2-5, with D possibly matching TRBD1 (5 bases). Germline V lookup: CDR1 SGDLS, CDR2 YYNGEE. The CDR3 length is 14 residues. V lost 0 bases and J lost 1, with 7 bases in between.

The CDR3 nucleotides are TGTGCCAGCAGCTTGGGTGTCATGGGACAGGGCCCGAACACTGAAGCTTTCTTT. It encodes CASSLGVMGQGPNTEAFF. This chain connects TRBV5-5 to TRBJ1-1, with 9 positions matching TRBD1. The J segment lost 1 base and the V segment lost 0 bases, leaving 10 bases of the junction unmatched. Looked up from germline, CDR1 is SGHKS and CDR2 is YYEKEE (reference sequence). The CDR3 is 18 amino acids.

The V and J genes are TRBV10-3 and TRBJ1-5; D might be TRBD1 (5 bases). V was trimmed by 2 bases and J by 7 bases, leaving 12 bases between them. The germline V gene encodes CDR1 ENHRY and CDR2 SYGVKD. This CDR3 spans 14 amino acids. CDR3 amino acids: CAISEIREGQPQHF. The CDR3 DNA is TGTGCCATCAGTGAGATCAGGGAGGGGCAGCCCCAGCATTTT.

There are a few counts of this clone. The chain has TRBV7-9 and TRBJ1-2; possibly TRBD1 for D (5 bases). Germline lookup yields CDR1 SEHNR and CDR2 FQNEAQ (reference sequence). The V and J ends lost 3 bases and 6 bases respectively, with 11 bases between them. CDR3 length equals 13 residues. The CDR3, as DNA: TGTGCCAGCAGCTTGAGGGGAGGGAATGGCTACACCTTC. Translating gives CASSLRGGNGYTF.

CDR3 loop: CASSRPPRNEQFF. Here the CDR3 DNA reads TGTGCCAGCAGCCGTCCCCCTAGGAACGAGCAGTTCTTC. The chain joins TRBV14 to TRBJ2-1; no reliable D call. Germline V gene lookup returns CDR1 SGHDN and CDR2 FVKESK. V was clipped by 4 bases and J by 10 bases, with 14 bases between them. The CDR3 spans 13 residues.

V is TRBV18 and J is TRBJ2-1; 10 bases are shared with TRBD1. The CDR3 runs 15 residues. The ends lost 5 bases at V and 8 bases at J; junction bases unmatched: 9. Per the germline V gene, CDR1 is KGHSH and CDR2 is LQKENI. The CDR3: CASSLRQGAGDEQFF. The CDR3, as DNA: TGTGCCAGCTCATTACGACAGGGGGCGGGCGATGAGCAGTTCTTC.